This TCR beta chain was captured by sequencing in a study of blood T cells in healthy people across ages. Alongside a J-beta primer mix, a sample-barcoded 5' primer served in a second PCR lasting roughly 7 to 11 cycles. One entry per CDR3 protein results from TCRdb running MiXCR on the 5' RACE reads. The repertoire consists of some 1.7 million distinct CDR3 sequences, with about 28% occurring once and the leading ten covering less than 9.5%. This clonotype was seen ten or more times. PBMCs, at least 6 million per sample, were isolated. Trimming stripped 6 bases from V and 5 bases from J, with 6 bases between. CDR3 length equals 11 residues. Germline V gene sequence: CDR1 SEHNR, CDR2 FQNEAQ (reference sequence).

Sample: blood. This chain links TRBV7-9 with TRBJ2-3; D gene ambiguous. The source is a woman in her 30s in good health. As DNA, the CDR3 is TGTGCCAGCAGACCTAAAGATACGCAGTATTTT. Translation gives CASRPKDTQYF.